This T cell receptor (beta chain) is from a study of cytomegalovirus exposure and HLA in healthy donors. Overall study context: Findings of an earlier analysis included over 95 million unique TCR beta sequences from roughly 200 million T cells.

Researchers ran the PCR with 60 Vbeta and 13 Jbeta primers. In the original analysis: There were about 80 million unique TCR beta chains by a later count, and some 12 million of them were shared. Sequencing used immunoSEQ multiplex PCR; TCRdb keeps in-frame clones, though not all of them. V and J calls plus clone size are reproduced from that table; the DNA served to infer D and trimming. The sample yields some 65,000 clones, roughly 75% seen once. This CDR3 contains 14 residues. Looked up from germline, CDR1 is MNHNS and CDR2 is SASEGT. V was pared by 7 bases and J by 0 bases, with 12 bases between. Donors showed nominal health when sampled, although they likely had unrecorded immune exposures.

Sequenced: PBMCs. This sequence joins TRBV6-1 and TRBJ1-1; no definite D call. The clonotype was recovered from a woman aged 40 to 50 in good health and CMV-seropositive. Here the CDR3 reads CASTLERMNTEAFF. In DNA form, the CDR3 reads TGTGCCAGCACCCTAGAACGAATGAACACTGAAGCTTTCTTT.